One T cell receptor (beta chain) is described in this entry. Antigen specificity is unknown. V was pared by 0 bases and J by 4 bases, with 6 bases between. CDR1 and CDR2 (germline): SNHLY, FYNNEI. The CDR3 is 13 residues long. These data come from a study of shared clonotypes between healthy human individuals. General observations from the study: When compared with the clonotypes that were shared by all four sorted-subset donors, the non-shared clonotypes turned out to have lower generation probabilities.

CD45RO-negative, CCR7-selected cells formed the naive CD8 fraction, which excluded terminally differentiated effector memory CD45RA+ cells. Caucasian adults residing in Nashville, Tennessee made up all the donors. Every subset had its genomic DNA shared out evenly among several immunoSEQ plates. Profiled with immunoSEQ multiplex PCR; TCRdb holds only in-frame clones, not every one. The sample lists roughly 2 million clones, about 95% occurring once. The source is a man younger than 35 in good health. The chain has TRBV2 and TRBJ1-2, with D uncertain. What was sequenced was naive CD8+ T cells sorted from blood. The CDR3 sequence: CASSEAGGYGYTF. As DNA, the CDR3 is TGTGCCAGCAGTGAAGCGGGAGGCTATGGCTACACCTTC.